This T cell receptor (beta chain) came from a study of T cell responses to AZD1222 COVID-19 vaccine. Overall study context: Second doses were pooled across both intervals (about 4 or about 12 weeks).

The CDR3 extends over 16 amino acids. The germline CDR1 and CDR2 sequences are MNHEY and SMNVEV (reference sequence). Trimming cost V 5 bases and J 4 bases, with 18 bases left between them. General study results and limits: Repertoires were obtained solely post-peak T cell response. The donors showed a predominance of white British ancestry and of females, with possible underestimation of clonal diversity.

Some clones are missing from TCRdb's copy, which holds only in-frame ones; the method was immunoSEQ multiplex PCR. The sample records roughly 150,000 clones, roughly 92% being singletons. Details on this clone: Its specificity is not known.

The source of this sequence is an adult in good health. The sample was peripheral blood, taken on day 0 of AZD1222 vaccination. The rearrangement joins TRBV27 to TRBJ2-1; no clear D gene. In DNA, the CDR3 is TGTGCCAGCAGTCCCATAGGCGCGGAGAGATACAATGAGCAGTTCTTC. Translated, it gives CASSPIGAERYNEQFF.